The 18 T cell receptor beta chains presented below share a single source sample, sequenced in a study of blood T cell repertoires in COVID-19. Sequenced by immunoSEQ multiplex PCR; TCRdb stores in-frame clones only, minus some. The table records more than 50,000 clones, over 75% of them present only once. The sample was peripheral blood. The receptors stem from a human donor in a cohort sampled during active COVID-19.

V and J are TRBV6-6 and TRBJ2-2, with D possibly TRBD2 on 6 matching bases. The length of the CDR3 is 14 residues. In germline, CDR1 is MNHNY, CDR2 SVGAGI (reference sequence). With 0 bases removed from V and 7 bases from J, the gap between germline ends came to 9 bases. CDR3 sequence: CASSYSRGFGELFF. The CDR3, as DNA: TGTGCCAGCAGTTACTCGCGGGGCTTCGGGGAGCTGTTTTTT.

The chain has TRBV11-1 and TRBJ2-7; D unclear. V was clipped by 5 bases and J by 1 base, with 12 bases between them. CDR1 and CDR2 (germline): SGHAT, FQDESV (reference sequence). This CDR3 is 14 amino acids long. The CDR3, as DNA: TGTGCCAGCAGCCCTTCTCACGGGTCCTACGAGCAGTACTTC. It encodes CASSPSHGSYEQYF.

The V and J genes are TRBV18 and TRBJ2-1; D call uncertain. The CDR3 covers 14 residues. Germline V gene sequence: CDR1 KGHSH, CDR2 LQKENI. V was shortened by 3 bases and J by 10 bases, with 16 bases between the two germline ends. CDR3 sequence reads: CASSPRTQNPEQFF. The CDR3 nucleotides read TGTGCCAGCTCACCTCGAACCCAGAACCCAGAGCAGTTCTTC. Full variable domain (outside the CDR3, taken from reference TRBV18 and TRBJ2-1): NAGVMQNPRHLVRRRGQEARLRCSPMKGHSHVYWYRQLPEEGLKFMVYLQKENIIDESGMPKERFSAEFPKEGPSILRIQQVVRGDSAAYFCASSPRTQNPEQFFGPGTRLTVL.

CDR3 coding DNA: TGCGCCAGCAGCTTGGGGGGACTAGCGGGAGCCAATGAGCAGTTCTTC. It encodes CASSLGGLAGANEQFF. The V gene is TRBV5-1, the J gene TRBJ2-1; 14 bases agree with TRBD2. The CDR3 runs 16 residues. The J segment lost 6 bases and the V segment lost 0 bases, leaving 2 bases of the junction unmatched. CDR1 is SGHRS, CDR2 YFSETQ, per germline. Combining the CDR3 with reference TRBV5-1 and TRBJ2-1 gives the whole variable domain KAGVTQTPRYLIKTRGQQVTLSCSPISGHRSVSWYQQTPGQGLQFLFEYFSETQRNKGNFPGRFSGRQFSNSRSEMNVSTLELGDSALYLCASSLGGLAGANEQFFGPGTRLTVL.

The rearrangement uses TRBV6-5 and TRBJ1-3; TRBD1 matches 9 bases. Looked up from germline, CDR1 is MNHEY and CDR2 is SVGAGI. This CDR3 has 14 residues. V trimming: 10 bases; J trimming: 2 bases; junction bases outside the gene matches: 6. The chain's CDR3 is CATGRDRAGNTIYF. As DNA, the CDR3 is TGTGCCACCGGAAGGGACAGGGCTGGAAACACCATATATTTT.

This rearrangement joins TRBV4-3 to TRBJ2-7, with no clear D. CDR3 length: 15 amino acids. The germline V gene encodes CDR1 LGHNA and CDR2 YSLEER. The V and J ends lost 1 base and 2 bases respectively, with 12 bases between them. This chain's CDR3 is CASSQGPRTTYEQYF. The CDR3 region has the DNA TGCGCCAGCAGCCAAGGACCTAGAACAACCTACGAGCAGTACTTC.

The V gene is TRBV7-2, the J gene TRBJ2-7, with TRBD1 as a possible D gene (6 bases). The CDR3 sequence is 15 residues long. Trimming took off 5 bases at V and 5 bases at J, with 19 bases between the two ends. The germline gives CDR1 SGHTA, CDR2 FQGNSA. The CDR3 coding sequence is TGTGCCAGCAGCACCGGGACACCGTTTAAGAACGAGCAGTACTTC. It yields the protein CASSTGTPFKNEQYF.

The chain employs TRBV6-2 or TRBV6-3 and TRBJ1-5; 7 bases line up with TRBD1. The CDR3 extends over 19 amino acids. CDR1 is MNHEY, CDR2 SVGEGT, per germline. After removal of 0 bases from V and 0 bases from J, the junction contained 11 bases not matched to a gene. CDR3 loop: CASSYSKTGQLSSNQPQHF. The DNA for the CDR3 is TGTGCCAGCAGTTACTCGAAGACGGGACAGTTGAGTAGCAATCAGCCCCAGCATTTT.

The gene calls are TRBV5-3 and TRBJ2-7; 14 nucleotides agree with TRBD2. TRBV5-3 is treated as an ORF (open reading frame) with a function not yet certain. Trimming removed 1 base from V and 6 bases from J; junction bases left unmatched: 15. This CDR3 contains 19 residues. The CDR3 spells CARSLPGTSGSEGSSEQYF. The CDR3 nucleotides read TGTGCCAGAAGCTTGCCAGGGACTAGCGGGAGTGAAGGTTCAAGCGAGCAGTACTTC.

This clone occurred a few times. The chain joins TRBV6-2 or TRBV6-3 to TRBJ2-4; 11 bases map to TRBD2. This CDR3 spans 20 amino acids. Germline V gene lookup returns CDR1 MNHEY and CDR2 SVGEGT. V was pared by 2 bases and J by 1 base, with 13 bases of the junction left unmatched. CDR3 bases: TGTGCCAGCAGTTACCCATCGACTAGCGGGGTTCCCCGGGCCAAAAACATTCAGTACTTC. Amino acids: CASSYPSTSGVPRAKNIQYF.

The chain links TRBV28 to TRBJ2-2, with TRBD1 matching over 8 bases. Germline CDR1 reads MDHEN; CDR2 reads SYDVKM. The CDR3 runs 15 residues. The junction had 12 bases not matched to a gene; V was cut back by 8 bases and J by 7 bases. CDR3 sequence reads: CASWGTGLRGGELFF. The CDR3 DNA reads TGTGCCAGCTGGGGGACAGGTCTGAGGGGCGGGGAGCTGTTTTTT. Based on the CDR3 plus reference TRBV28 and TRBJ2-2, the full variable domain is DVKVTQSSRYLVKRTGEKVFLECVQDMDHENMFWYRQDPGLGLRLIYFSYDVKMKEKGDIPEGYSVSREKKERFSLILESASTNQTSMYLCASWGTGLRGGELFFGEGSRLTVL.

The CDR3 protein is CASKWEGGQNYEQYF. Written as DNA, the CDR3 is TGTGCCAGCAAATGGGAGGGAGGACAAAACTACGAGCAGTACTTC. V and J are TRBV28 and TRBJ2-7, with 7 bases fitting TRBD2. V gave up 7 bases and J gave up 3 bases; unmatched junction bases: 12. This CDR3 is built from 15 residues. CDR1 is MDHEN, CDR2 SYDVKM, per germline.

The chain joins TRBV20-1 to TRBJ2-5; 7 bases map to TRBD1. This CDR3 region has 14 residues. Losses at the gene ends were 3 bases for V and 6 bases for J; bases not matched to a gene: 10. CDR1 DFQATT and CDR2 SNEGSKA come from the germline V gene (reference sequence). CDR3 region: CSASSGTVMKTQYF. The CDR3 DNA sequence: TGCAGTGCTAGTTCGGGGACAGTAATGAAGACCCAGTACTTC.

The chain's CDR3 is CASSSRDRDYNEKLFF. The CDR3 nucleotides read TGTGCCAGCAGCTCCCGGGACAGGGACTATAATGAAAAACTGTTTTTT. V usage is TRBV7-9 and J usage is TRBJ1-4; 9 nucleotides agree with TRBD1. CDR1 and CDR2 (germline): SEHNR, FQNEAQ (reference sequence). V dropped 4 bases and J dropped 4; count of bases not matched to a gene: 7. The CDR3 runs to 16 residues.

The chain employs TRBV2 and TRBJ2-3; TRBD1 might be the D (6 bases). Germline lookup yields CDR1 SNHLY and CDR2 FYNNEI. Trimming took off 7 bases at V and 6 bases at J, with 14 bases between the two ends. This CDR3 has 13 amino acids. The chain's CDR3 is CASKWQGWDTQYF. CDR3 DNA sequence: TGTGCCAGCAAGTGGCAGGGGTGGGATACGCAGTATTTT.

This chain links TRBV18 with TRBJ1-2, with a weak D call TRBD1 (5 bases). This CDR3 contains 13 residues. With 6 bases removed from V and 3 bases from J, the gap between germline ends came to 11 bases. CDR1 KGHSH and CDR2 LQKENI come from the germline V gene. Here the CDR3 DNA reads TGTGCCAGCTCGTGGGGGGGAGACTATGGCTACACCTTC. Encoded protein: CASSWGGDYGYTF.

This clone was detected once. The gene calls are TRBV15 and TRBJ2-7; D is possibly TRBD2 (6 bases). Germline values: CDR1 LNHNV, CDR2 YYDKDF (reference sequence). The V and J ends lost 4 bases and 0 bases respectively, with 13 bases between them. CDR3 length equals 15 residues. The CDR3 reads CATSTERASSYEQYF. The CDR3 DNA sequence: TGTGCCACCAGCACCGAGCGGGCGAGCTCCTACGAGCAGTACTTC.

The rearrangement uses TRBV7-6 and TRBJ2-3; TRBD1 matches 7 bases. CDR1 is SGHVS and CDR2 is FNYEAQ in the germline V gene. This CDR3 comprises 16 residues. Unmatched junction bases numbered 9, after V lost 2 bases and J lost 4 bases. CDR3 nucleotides: TGTGCCAGCAGCTTATTGGCGACAGGGTTGCCAGATACGCAGTATTTT. As protein: CASSLLATGLPDTQYF.